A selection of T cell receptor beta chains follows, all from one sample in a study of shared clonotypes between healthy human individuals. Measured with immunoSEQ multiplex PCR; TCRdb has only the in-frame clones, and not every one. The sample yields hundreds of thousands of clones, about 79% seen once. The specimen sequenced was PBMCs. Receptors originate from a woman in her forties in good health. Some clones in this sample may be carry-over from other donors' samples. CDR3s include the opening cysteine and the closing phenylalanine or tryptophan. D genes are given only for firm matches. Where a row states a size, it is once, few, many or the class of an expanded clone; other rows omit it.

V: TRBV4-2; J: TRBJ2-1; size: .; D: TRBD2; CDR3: CASTLGVKREGDNEQFF; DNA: TGTGCCAGCACCCTAGGGGTAAAGCGGGAGGGAGACAATGAGCAGTTCTTC
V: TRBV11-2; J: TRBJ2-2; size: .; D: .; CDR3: CASSLEFNTGELFF; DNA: TGTGCCAGCAGCTTAGAATTCAACACCGGGGAGCTGTTTTTT
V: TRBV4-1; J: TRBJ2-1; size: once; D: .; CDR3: CASSQPSRRNEQFF; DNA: TGCGCCAGCAGCCAACCATCACGGCGGAATGAGCAGTTCTTC
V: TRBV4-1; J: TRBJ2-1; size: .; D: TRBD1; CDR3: CASSRPGTGSYNEQFF; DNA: TGCGCCAGCAGCCGCCCCGGGACAGGGTCCTACAATGAGCAGTTCTTC
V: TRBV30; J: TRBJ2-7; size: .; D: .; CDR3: CVWTTSNEQYF; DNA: TGTGTCTGGACCACTTCCAACGAGCAGTACTTC
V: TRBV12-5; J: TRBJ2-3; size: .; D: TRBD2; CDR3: CASGFNGGRPTDTQYF; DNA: TGTGCTAGTGGTTTTAATGGCGGGAGGCCCACAGATACGCAGTATTTT
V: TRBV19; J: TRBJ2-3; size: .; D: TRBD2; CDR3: CASSRLAVTADTQYF; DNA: TGTGCCAGTAGTAGGCTAGCGGTTACAGCAGATACGCAGTATTTT
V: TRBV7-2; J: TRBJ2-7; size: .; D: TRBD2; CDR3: CASSLAGGLAASQYF; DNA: TGTGCCAGCAGCTTAGCGGGGGGACTAGCGGCCTCGCAGTACTTC
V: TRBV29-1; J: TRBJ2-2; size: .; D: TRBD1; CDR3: CSVEWGQGGAGELFF; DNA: TGCAGCGTTGAGTGGGGACAGGGCGGCGCCGGGGAGCTGTTTTTT
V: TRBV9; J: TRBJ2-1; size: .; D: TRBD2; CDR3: CASTPSGGNNEQFF; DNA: TGTGCCAGCACTCCTAGCGGGGGGAACAATGAGCAGTTCTTC
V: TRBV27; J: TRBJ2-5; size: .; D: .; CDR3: CASSLNPAVGVETQYF; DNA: TGTGCCAGCAGTTTAAATCCGGCGGTCGGCGTTGAGACCCAGTACTTC
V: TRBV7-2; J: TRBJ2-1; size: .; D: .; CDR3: CASSPPGAYYNEQFF; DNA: TGTGCCAGCAGCCCCCCCGGAGCGTATTACAATGAGCAGTTCTTC
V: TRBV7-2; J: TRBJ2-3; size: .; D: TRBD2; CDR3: CASRVAGTNPTDTQYF; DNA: TGTGCCAGCAGGGTAGCGGGCACGAACCCCACAGATACGCAGTATTTT
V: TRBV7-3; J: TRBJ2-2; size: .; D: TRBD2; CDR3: CASSTPGQGLAGSNTGELFF; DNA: TGTGCCAGCAGCACCCCGGGACAGGGACTAGCGGGTTCGAACACCGGGGAGCTGTTTTTT
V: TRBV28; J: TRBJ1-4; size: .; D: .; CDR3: CASSQGSASEKLFF; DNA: TGTGCCAGCAGTCAGGGGTCGGCCAGTGAAAAACTGTTTTTT
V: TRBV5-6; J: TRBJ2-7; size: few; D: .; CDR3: CASSLGTNTYEQYF; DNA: TGTGCCAGCAGCTTGGGTACGAATACCTACGAGCAGTACTTC
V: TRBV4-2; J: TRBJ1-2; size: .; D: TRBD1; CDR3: CASSQVQGGNYGYTF; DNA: TGTGCCAGCAGCCAAGTGCAGGGGGGCAACTATGGCTACACCTTC
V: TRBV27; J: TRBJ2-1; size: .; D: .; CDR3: CASSLGAEGGYNEQFF; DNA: TGTGCCAGCAGTTTGGGAGCGGAGGGGGGGTACAATGAGCAGTTCTTC
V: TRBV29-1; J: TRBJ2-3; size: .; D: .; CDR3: CSVVTDSTDTQYF; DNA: TGCAGCGTTGTAACAGATAGCACAGATACGCAGTATTTT
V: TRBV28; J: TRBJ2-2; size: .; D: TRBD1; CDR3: CASSLRDREGPSNTGELFF; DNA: TGTGCCAGCAGTTTGAGGGACAGGGAGGGCCCCTCGAACACCGGGGAGCTGTTTTTT
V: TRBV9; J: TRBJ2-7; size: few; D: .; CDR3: CASSGGPSSYEQYF; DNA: TGTGCCAGCAGCGGGGGCCCTTCTTCTTACGAGCAGTACTTC
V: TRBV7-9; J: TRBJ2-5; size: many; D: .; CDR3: CASSLEVTGLETQYF; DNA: TGTGCCAGCAGCTTAGAGGTGACAGGATTGGAGACCCAGTACTTC
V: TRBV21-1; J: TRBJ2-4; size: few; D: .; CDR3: CASSPRQALAKNIQYF; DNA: TGTGCCAGCAGCCCTCGACAGGCTTTAGCCAAAAACATTCAGTACTTC
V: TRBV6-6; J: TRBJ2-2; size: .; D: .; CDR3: CASRGDPQSGELFF; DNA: TGTGCCAGCAGGGGGGACCCGCAATCCGGGGAGCTGTTTTTT
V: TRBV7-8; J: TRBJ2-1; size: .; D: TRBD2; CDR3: CASSGAAGGYNEQFF; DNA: TGTGCCAGCAGCGGTGCAGCGGGGGGCTACAATGAGCAGTTCTTC
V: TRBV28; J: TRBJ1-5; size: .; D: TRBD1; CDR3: CASRADRGLRPQHF; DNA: TGTGCCAGCAGGGCGGACAGGGGCCTAAGGCCCCAGCATTTT
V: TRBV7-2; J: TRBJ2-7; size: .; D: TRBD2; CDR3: CASSPGGAYEQYF; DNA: TGTGCCAGCAGCCCGGGGGGGGCCTACGAGCAGTACTTC
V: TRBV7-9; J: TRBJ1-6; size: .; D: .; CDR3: CASSFLGLGIIRSLHF; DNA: TGTGCCAGCAGCTTCCTGGGATTGGGGATAATTCGGTCCCTCCACTTT
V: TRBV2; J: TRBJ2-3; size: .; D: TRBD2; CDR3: CASSDRGLATRMF; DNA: TGTGCCAGCAGTGATAGGGGACTAGCTACCCGAATGTTT
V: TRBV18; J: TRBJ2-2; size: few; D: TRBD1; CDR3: CASSPPGQGAAGELFF; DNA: TGTGCCAGCTCACCGCCCGGACAGGGTGCGGCCGGGGAGCTGTTTTTT
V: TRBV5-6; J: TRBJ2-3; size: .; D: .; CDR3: CASSWGLDTQYF; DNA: TGTGCCAGCAGCTGGGGATTAGATACGCAGTATTTT
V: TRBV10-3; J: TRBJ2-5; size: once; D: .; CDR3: CAISAEETQYF; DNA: TGTGCCATCAGTGCCGAAGAGACCCAGTACTTC
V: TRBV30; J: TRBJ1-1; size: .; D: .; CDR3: CAWSAGPLGNTEAFF; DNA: TGTGCCTGGAGTGCGGGCCCACTTGGGAACACTGAAGCTTTCTTT
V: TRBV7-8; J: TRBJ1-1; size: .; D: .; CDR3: CASSLRTLPEAFF; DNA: TGTGCCAGCAGCCTCCGTACTCTCCCTGAAGCTTTCTTT
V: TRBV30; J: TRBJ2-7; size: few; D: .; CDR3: CAWRQDLDYEQYF; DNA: TGTGCCTGGAGACAGGACCTTGACTACGAGCAGTACTTC
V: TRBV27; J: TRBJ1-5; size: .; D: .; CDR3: CASSSQNLEGDSNQPQHF; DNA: TGTGCCAGCAGTTCCCAAAACTTAGAGGGGGATAGCAATCAGCCCCAGCATTTT
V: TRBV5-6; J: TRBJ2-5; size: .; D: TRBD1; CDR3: CASSLEAGQGGAETQYF; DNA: TGTGCCAGCAGCTTGGAGGCTGGACAGGGGGGAGCGGAGACCCAGTACTTC
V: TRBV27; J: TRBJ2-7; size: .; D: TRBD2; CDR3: CASRKLAGEIYEQYF; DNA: TGTGCCAGCAGGAAACTAGCGGGAGAGATCTACGAGCAGTACTTC
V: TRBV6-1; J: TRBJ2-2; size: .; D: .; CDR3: CASRRAGQYTGELFF; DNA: TGTGCCAGCAGAAGGGCCGGACAGTACACCGGGGAGCTGTTTTTT
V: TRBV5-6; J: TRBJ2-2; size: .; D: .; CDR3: CASSPVWGLNTGELFF; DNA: TGTGCCAGCAGCCCAGTCTGGGGTTTGAACACCGGGGAGCTGTTTTTT
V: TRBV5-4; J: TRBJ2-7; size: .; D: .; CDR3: CASSLSTYEQYF; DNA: TGTGCCAGCAGCTTGTCGACCTACGAGCAGTACTTC
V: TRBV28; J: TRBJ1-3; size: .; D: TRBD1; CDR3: CASSPPGGDLSSGNTIYF; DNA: TGTGCCAGCAGTCCGCCAGGGGGCGATCTAAGCTCTGGAAACACCATATATTTT
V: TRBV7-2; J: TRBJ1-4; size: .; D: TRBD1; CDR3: CASSILRGQGTNEKLFF; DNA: TGTGCCAGCAGCATCCTCCGAGGACAGGGAACTAATGAAAAACTGTTTTTT
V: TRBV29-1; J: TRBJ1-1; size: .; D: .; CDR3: CSATANTEAFF; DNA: TGCAGCGCTACAGCGAACACTGAAGCTTTCTTT
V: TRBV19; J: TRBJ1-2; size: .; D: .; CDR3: CASRLQGYGYTF; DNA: TGTGCCAGTAGGCTACAGGGCTATGGCTACACCTTC
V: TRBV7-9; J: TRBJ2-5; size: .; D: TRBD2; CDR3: CASSFLREQETQYF; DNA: TGTGCCAGCAGCTTTTTGCGGGAGCAAGAGACCCAGTACTTC
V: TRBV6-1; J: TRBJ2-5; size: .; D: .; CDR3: CASSAGGFQETQYF; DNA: TGTGCCAGCAGTGCAGGAGGTTTCCAAGAGACCCAGTACTTC
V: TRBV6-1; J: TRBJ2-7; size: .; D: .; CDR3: CASSESTADYEQYF; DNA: TGTGCCAGCAGTGAGTCCACAGCGGATTACGAGCAGTACTTC
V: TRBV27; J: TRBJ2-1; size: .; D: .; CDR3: CASSFRGLTNNEQFF; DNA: TGTGCCAGCAGTTTTCGGGGGCTTACCAACAATGAGCAGTTCTTC
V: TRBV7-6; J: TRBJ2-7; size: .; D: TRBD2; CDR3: CASSLAGREAPYEQYF; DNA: TGTGCCAGCAGCTTAGCGGGGCGGGAGGCGCCCTACGAGCAGTACTTC
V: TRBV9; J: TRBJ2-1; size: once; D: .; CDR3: CASSRNLDKFYTNEQFF; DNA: TGTGCCAGCAGCCGAAACCTGGACAAATTCTATACCAATGAGCAGTTCTTC
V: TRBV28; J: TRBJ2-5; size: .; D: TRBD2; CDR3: CASSFLGGNERPREYF; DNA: TGTGCCAGCAGTTTTTTGGGGGGGAATGAGAGACCCCGGGAGTACTTC
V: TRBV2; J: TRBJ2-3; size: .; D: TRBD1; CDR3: CASRTVGGVNTQYF; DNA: TGTGCCAGCAGGACGGTAGGGGGCGTAAATACGCAGTATTTT
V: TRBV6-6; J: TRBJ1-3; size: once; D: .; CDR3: CASSYSGTSGNTIYF; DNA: TGTGCCAGCAGTTACTCAGGAACCTCTGGAAACACCATATATTTT
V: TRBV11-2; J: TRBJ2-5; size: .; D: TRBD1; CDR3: CASSLISVGQGRRKTQYF; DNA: TGTGCCAGCAGCTTAATTTCTGTGGGACAGGGCAGACGAAAGACCCAGTACTTC
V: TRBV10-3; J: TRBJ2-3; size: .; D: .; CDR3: CAISEYLAAGGTDTQYF; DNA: TGTGCCATCAGTGAGTATTTGGCGGCCGGGGGCACAGATACGCAGTATTTT
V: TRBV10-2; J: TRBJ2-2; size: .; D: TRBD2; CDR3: CASSESSGKNTGELFF; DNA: TGCGCCAGCAGTGAATCTAGCGGGAAAAACACCGGGGAGCTGTTTTTT
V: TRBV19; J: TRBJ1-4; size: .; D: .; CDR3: CASSTPGHPEEKLFF; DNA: TGTGCCAGTAGTACCCCGGGCCATCCAGAGGAAAAACTGTTTTTT
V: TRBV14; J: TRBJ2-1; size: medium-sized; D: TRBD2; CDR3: CASSRDSGRWIDEQFF; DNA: TGTGCCAGCAGCCGGGATAGCGGGAGGTGGATCGATGAGCAGTTCTTC
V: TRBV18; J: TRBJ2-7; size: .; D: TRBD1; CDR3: CASSVGQEREQYF; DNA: TGTGCCAGCTCAGTCGGACAGGAAAGAGAGCAGTACTTC